The source of this T cell receptor (beta chain) is a study of lymphopenia after photon versus proton radiotherapy. Germline V gene sequence: CDR1 LNHDA, CDR2 SQIVND (reference sequence). The CDR3 length is 19 residues. Trimming at V came to 3 bases and at J to 2 bases, leaving 13 bases not matched to a gene. On this clone itself: Its antigen remains unidentified.

Study-wide results and caveats: Larger post-nadir TCR diversity loss correlated inversely with survival in deceased patients. Only patients who died were analyzed for survival; proton advantage is unproven. Proton therapy kept repertoires fairly stable, unlike photons, which gained effector/memory cells.

Assay used: immunoSEQ multiplex PCR; TCRdb lists only in-frame clones, some missing. Seen here are tens of thousands of clones, around 82% observed once, and the top ten hold approximately 14%. The sample in question was peripheral blood, obtained from a patient treated with proton-based radiotherapy. The chain couples TRBV19 to TRBJ2-3, with TRBD2 identical over 11 bases. The origin of this receptor is a woman in her seventies with pancreatic cancer. The CDR3 sequence is CASSIIAGGPSTSTDTQYF. For the CDR3, the DNA is TGTGCCAGTAGTATTATAGCGGGAGGGCCTTCTACTTCCACAGATACGCAGTATTTT.